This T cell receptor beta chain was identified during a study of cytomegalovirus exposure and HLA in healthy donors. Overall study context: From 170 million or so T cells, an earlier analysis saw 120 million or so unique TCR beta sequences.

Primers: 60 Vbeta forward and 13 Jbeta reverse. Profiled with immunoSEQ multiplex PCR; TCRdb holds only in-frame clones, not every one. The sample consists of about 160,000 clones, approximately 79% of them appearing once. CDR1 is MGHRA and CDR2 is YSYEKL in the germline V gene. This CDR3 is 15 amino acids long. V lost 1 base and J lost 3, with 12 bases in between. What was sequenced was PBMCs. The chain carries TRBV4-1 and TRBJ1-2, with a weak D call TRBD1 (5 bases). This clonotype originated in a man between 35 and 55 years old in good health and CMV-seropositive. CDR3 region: CASSQVGRAHYGYTF. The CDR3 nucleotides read TGCGCCAGCAGCCAAGTGGGCAGGGCCCACTATGGCTACACCTTC.